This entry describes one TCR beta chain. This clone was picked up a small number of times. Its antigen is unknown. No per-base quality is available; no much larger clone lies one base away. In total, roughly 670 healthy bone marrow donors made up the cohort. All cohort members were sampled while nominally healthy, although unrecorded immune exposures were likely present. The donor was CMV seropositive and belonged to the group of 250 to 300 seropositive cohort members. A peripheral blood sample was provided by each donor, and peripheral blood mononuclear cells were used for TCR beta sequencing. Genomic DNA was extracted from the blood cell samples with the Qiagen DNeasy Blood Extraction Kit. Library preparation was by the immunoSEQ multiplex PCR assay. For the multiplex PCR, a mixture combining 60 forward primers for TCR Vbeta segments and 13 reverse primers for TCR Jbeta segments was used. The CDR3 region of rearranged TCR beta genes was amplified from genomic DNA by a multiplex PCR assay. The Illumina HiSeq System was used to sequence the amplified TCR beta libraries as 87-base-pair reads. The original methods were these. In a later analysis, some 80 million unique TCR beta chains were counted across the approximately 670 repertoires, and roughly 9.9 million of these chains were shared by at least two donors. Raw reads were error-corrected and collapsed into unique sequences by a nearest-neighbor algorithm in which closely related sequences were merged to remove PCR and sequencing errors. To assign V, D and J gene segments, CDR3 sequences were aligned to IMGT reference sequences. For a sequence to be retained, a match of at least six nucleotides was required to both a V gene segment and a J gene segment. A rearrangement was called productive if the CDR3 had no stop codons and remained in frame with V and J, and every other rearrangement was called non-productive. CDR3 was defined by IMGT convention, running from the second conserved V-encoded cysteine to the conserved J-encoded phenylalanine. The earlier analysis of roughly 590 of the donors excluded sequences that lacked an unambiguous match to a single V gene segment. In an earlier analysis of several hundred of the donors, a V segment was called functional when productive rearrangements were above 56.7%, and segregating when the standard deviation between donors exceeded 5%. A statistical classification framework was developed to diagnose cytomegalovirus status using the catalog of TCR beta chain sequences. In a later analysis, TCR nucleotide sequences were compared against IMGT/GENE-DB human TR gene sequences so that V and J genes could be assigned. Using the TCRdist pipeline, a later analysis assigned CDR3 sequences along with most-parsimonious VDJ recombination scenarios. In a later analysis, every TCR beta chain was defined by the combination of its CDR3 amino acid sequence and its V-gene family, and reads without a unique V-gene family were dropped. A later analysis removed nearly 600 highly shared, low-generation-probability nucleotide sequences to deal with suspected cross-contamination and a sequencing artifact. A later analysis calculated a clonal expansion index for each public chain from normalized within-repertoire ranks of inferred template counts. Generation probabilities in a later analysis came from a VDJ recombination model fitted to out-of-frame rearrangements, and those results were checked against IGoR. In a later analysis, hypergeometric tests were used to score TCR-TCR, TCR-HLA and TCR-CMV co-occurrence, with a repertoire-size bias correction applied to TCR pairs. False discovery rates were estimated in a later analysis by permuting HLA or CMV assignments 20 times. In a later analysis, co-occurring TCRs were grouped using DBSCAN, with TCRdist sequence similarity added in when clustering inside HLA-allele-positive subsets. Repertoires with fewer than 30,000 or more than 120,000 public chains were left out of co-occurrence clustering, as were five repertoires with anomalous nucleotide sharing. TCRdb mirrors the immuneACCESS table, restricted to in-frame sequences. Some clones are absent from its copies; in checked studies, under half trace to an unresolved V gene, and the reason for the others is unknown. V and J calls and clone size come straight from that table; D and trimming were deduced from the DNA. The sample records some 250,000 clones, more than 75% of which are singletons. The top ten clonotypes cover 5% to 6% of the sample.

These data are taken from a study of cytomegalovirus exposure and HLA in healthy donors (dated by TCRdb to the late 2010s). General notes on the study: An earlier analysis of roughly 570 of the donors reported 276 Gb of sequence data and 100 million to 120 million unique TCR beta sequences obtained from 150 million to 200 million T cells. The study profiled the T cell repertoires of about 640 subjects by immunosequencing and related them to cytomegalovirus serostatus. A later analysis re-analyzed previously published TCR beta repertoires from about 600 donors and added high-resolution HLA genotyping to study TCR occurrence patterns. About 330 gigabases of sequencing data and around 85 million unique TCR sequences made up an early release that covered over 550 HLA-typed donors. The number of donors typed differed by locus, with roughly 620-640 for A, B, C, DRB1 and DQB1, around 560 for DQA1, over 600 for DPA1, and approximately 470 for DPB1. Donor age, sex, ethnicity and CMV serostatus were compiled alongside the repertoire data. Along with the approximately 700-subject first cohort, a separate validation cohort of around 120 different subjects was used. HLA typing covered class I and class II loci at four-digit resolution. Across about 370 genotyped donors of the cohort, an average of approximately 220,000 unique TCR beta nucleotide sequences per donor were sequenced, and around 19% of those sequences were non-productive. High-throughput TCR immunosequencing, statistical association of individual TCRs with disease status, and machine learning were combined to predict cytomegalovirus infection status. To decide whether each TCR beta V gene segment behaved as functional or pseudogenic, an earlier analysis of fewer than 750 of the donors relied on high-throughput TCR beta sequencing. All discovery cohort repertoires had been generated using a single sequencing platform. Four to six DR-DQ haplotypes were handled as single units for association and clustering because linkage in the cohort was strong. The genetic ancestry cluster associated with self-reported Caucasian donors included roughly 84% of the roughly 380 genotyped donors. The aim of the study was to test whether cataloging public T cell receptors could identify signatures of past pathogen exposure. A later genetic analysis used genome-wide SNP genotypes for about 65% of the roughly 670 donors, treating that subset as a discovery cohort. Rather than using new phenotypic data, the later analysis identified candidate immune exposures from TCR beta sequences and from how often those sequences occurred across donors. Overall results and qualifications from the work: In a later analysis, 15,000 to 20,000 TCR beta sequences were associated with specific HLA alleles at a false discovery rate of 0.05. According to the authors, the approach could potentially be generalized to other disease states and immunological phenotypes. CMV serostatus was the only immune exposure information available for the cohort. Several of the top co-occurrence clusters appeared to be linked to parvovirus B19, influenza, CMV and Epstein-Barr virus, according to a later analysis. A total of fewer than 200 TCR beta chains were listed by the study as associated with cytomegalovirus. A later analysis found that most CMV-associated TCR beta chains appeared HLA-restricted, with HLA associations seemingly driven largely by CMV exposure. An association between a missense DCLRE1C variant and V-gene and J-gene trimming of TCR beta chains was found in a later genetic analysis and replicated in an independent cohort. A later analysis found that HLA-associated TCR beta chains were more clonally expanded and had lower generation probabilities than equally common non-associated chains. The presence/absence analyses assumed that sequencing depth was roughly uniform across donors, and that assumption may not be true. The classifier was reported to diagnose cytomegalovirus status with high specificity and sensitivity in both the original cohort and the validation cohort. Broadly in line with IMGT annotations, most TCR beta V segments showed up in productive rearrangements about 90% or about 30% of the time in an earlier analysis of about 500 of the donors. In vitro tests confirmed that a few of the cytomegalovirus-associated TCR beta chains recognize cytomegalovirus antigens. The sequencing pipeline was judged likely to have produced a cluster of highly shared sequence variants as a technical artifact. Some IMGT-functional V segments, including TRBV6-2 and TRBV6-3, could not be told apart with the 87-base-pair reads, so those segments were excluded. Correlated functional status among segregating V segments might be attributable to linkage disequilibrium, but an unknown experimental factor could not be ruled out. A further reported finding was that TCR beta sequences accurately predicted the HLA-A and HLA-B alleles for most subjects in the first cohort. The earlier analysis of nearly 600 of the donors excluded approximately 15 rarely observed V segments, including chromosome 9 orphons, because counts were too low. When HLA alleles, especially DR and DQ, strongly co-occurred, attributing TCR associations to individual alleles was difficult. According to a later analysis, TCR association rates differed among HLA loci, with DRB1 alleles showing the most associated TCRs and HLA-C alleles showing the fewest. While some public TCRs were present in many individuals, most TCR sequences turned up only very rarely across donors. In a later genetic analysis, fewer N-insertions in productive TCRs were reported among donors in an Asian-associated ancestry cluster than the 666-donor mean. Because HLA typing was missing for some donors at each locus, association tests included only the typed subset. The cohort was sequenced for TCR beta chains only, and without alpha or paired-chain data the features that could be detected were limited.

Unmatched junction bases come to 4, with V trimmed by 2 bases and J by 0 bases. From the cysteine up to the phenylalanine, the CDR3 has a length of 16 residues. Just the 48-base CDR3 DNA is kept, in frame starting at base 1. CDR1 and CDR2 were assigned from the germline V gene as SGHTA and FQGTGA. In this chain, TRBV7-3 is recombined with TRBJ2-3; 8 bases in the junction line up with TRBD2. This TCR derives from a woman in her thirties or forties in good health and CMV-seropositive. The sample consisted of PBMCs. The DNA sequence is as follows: TGTGCCAGCAGCTTAGGGGCTAGCGGGAGCACAGATACGCAGTATTTT. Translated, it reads CASSLGASGSTDTQYF.